Sequencing of this T cell receptor (beta chain) was carried out in a study of T-cell memory formation after mild COVID-19. At the level of the study: TCR clusters were largely donor specific.

Remarks on this clonotype: The antigen remains unidentified.

TCRdb re-called the 5' RACE reads through MiXCR, storing one row per CDR3 protein. The data hold about 340,000 distinct CDR3 sequences, with 20% to 25% observed a single time. Study-level results: What remained unconfirmed was the SARS-CoV-2 specificity of second-wave clones peaking on day 37. In pre-infection memory, a portion of responding clones appeared, which suggested that cross-reactive memory joined.

V lost 4 bases, J lost 1 base, and 13 bases lay in between. CDR1 and CDR2 (germline): SGDLS, YYNGEE. CDR3 length: 15 amino acids. Sequencing used PBMCs or a T cell subset sorted from them (not recorded which). This sequence joins TRBV9 and TRBJ2-3; no reliable D call. This sequence originates from a man aged 18 to 29 who had mild COVID-19 (a few samples of this study predate the infection). Cell type and time point are not known. CDR3 nucleotide sequence: TGTGCCAGCAGCTCCCGGACGGTGGGCACAGATACGCAGTATTTT. It yields the protein CASSSRTVGTDTQYF.